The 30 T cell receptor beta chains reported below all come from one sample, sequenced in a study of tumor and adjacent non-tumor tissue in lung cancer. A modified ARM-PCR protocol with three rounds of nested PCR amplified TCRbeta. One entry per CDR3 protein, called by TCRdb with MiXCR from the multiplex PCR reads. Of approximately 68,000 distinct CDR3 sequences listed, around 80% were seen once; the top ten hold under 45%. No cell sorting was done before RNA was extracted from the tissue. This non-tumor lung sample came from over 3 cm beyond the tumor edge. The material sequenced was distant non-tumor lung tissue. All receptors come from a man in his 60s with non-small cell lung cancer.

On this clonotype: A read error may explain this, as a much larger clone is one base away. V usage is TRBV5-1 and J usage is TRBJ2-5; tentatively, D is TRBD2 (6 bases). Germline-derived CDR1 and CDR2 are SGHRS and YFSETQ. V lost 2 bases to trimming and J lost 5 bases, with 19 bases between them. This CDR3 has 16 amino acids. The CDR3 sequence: CASSFASASKVETQYF. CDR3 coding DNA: TGCGCCAGCAGCTTTGCTAGCGCCTCTAAGGTGGAGACCCAGTACTTC.

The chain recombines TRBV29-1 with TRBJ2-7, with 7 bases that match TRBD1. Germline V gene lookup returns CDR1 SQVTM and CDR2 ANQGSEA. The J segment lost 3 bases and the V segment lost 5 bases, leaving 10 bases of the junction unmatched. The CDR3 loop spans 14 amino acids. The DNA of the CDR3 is TGCAGCGTTCAGGGATACAGGGGTGGCTACGAGCAGTACTTC. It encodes CSVQGYRGGYEQYF.

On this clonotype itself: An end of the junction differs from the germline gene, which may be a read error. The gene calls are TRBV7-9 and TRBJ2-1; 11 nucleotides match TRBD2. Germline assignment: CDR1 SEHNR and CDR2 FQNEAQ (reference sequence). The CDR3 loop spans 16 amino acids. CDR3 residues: CASTKGTSGSYNEQSF. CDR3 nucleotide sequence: TGTGCCAGCACCAAAGGGACTAGCGGCTCCTACAATGAGCAGTCCTTC.

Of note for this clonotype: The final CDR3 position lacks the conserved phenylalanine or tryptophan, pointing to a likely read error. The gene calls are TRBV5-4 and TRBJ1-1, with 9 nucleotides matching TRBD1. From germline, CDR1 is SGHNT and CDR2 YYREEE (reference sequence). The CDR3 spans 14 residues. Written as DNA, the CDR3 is TGCGCCGGCAGCTGGGGACAGGGGAACACTGAAGCTTTCCTT. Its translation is CAGSWGQGNTEAFL.

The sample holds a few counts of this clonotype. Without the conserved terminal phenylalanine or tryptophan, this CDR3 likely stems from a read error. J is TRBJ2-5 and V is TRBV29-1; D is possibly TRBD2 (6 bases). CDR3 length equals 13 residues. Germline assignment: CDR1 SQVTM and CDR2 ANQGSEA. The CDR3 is CSVESAVRETQYL. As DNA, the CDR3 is TGCAGCGTTGAGTCCGCGGTACGGGAGACTCAGTACCTC.

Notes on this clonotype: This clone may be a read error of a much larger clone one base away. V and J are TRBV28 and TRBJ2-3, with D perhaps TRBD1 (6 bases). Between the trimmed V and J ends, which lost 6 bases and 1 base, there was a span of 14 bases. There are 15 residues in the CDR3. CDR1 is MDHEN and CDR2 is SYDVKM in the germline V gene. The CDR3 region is CASRGARAGTDTQYF. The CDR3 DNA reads TGTGCCAGCAGGGGGGCGAGGGCAGGCACAGATACGCAGTATTTT.

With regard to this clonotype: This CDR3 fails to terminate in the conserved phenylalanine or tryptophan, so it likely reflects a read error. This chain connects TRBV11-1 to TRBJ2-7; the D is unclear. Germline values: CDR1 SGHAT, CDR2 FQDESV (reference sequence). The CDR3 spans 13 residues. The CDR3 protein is CTSSLNIYGEQYI. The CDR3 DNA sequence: TGTACCAGCAGCTTAAATATTTACGGCGAGCAGTACATA.

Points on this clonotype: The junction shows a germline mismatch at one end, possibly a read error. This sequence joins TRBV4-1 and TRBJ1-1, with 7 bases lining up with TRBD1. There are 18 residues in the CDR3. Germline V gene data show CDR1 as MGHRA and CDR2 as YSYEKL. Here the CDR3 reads CAGSQTPGTVIMNTEAFF. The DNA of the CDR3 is TGCGCCGGCAGCCAAACCCCCGGGACAGTTATAATGAACACTGAAGCTTTCTTT.

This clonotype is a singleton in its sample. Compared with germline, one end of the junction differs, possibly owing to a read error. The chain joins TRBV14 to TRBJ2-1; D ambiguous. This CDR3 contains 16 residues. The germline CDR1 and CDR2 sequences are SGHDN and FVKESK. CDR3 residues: CANSQDEGPPHNEQFF. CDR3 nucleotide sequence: TGTGCCAACAGCCAAGATGAAGGACCCCCTCACAATGAGCAGTTCTTC.

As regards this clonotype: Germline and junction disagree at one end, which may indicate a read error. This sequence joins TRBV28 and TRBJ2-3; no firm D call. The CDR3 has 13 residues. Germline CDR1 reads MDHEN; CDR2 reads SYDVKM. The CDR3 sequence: CASTQSGSDMQYF. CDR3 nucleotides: TGTGCCAGCACCCAAAGTGGCTCAGATATGCAGTATTTT. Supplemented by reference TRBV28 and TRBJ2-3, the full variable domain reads DVKVTQSSRYLVKRTGEKVFLECVQDMDHENMFWYRQDPGLGLRLIYFSYDVKMKEKGDIPEGYSVSREKKERFSLILESASTNQTSMYLCASTQSGSDMQYFGPGTRLTVL.

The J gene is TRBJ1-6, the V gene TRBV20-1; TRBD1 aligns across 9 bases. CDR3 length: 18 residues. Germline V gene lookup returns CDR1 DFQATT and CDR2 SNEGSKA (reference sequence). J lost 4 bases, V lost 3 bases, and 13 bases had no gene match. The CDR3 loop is CSASTPGQGSSYNSPLHF. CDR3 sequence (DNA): TGCAGTGCTAGTACGCCGGGACAGGGTAGCTCATATAATTCACCCCTCCACTTT.

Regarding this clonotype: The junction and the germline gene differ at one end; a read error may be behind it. Here the CDR3 DNA reads TGCAGTGTTGACAGGAATGGAGATACGCAGTATTTT. It encodes CSVDRNGDTQYF. The V gene is TRBV29-1, the J gene TRBJ2-3; tentatively, D is TRBD1 (6 bases). This CDR3 has 12 residues. Germline CDR1 reads SQVTM; CDR2 reads ANQGSEA.

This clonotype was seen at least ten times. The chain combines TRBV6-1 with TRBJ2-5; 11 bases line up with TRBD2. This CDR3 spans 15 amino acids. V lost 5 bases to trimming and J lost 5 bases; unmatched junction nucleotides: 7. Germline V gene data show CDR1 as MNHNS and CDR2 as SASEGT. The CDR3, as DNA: TGTGCCAGCAGTACCGCTAGCGGGAGGACCGAGACCCAGTACTTC. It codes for CASSTASGRTETQYF.

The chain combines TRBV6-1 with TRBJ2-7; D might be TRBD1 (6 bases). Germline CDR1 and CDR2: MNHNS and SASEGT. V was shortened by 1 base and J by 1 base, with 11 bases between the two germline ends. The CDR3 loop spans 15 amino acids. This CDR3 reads CASSEVCGQSYEQYF. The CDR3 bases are TGTGCCAGCAGTGAAGTCTGTGGACAGTCCTACGAGCAGTACTTC.

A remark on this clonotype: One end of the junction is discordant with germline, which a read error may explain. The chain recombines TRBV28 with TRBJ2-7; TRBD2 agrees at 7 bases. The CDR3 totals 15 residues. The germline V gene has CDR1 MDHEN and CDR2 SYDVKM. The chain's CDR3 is CTSSFPTSTAYGQYF. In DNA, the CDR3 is TGTACCAGCAGTTTTCCGACTAGCACCGCCTACGGGCAGTACTTC.

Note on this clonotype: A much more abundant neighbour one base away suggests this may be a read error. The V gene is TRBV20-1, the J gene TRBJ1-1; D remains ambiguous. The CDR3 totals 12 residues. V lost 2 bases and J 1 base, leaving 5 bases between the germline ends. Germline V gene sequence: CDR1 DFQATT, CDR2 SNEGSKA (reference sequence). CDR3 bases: TGCAGTGCTAGACGGGGGAACACTGAAGCTTTCTTT. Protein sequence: CSARRGNTEAFF.

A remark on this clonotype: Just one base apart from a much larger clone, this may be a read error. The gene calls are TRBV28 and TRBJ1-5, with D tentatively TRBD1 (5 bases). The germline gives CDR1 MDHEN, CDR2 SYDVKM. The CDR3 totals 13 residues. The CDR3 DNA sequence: TGTGTCAGGAGTGACAGAAACAATCAGCCCCAGCATTTT. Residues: CVRSDRNNQPQHF. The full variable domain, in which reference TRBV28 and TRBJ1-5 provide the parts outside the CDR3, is DVKVTQSSRYLVKRTGEKVFLECVQDMDHENMFWYRQDPGLGLRLIYFSYDVKMKEKGDIPEGYSVSREKKERFSLILESASTNQTSMYLCVRSDRNNQPQHFGDGTRLSIL.

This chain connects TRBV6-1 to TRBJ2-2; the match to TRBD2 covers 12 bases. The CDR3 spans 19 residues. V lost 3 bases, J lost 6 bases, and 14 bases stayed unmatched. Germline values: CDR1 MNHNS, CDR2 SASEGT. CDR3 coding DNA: TGTGCCAGCAGTGATAGGACGGGACTAGCGGGCTTGATGGCCGGGGAGCTGTTTTTT. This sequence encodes CASSDRTGLAGLMAGELFF.

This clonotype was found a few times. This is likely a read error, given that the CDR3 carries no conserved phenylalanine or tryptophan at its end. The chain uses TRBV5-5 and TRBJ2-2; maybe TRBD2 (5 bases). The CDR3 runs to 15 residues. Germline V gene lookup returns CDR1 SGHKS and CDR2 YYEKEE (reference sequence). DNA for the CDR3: TGTGCCAGCACCATGACTAAAGCGAACACTGGGGAGCTGTTTTTG. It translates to CASTMTKANTGELFL.

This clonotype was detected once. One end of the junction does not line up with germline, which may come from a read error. The CDR3 DNA sequence: TGTGCCAGCAGTGAAGCTGCCGTCATACAGGGATACGAGCAGAACTTC. It specifies CASSEAAVIQGYEQNF. The chain is built from TRBV2 and TRBJ2-7; TRBD1 is a possible D gene (6 bases). The CDR3 has 16 amino acids. Germline V gene sequence: CDR1 SNHLY, CDR2 FYNNEI.

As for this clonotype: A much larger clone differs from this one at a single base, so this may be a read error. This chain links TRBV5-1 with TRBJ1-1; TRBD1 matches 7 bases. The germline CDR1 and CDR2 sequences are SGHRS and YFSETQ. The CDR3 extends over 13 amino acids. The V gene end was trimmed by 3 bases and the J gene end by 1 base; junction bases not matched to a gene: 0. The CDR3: CASSYRGNTEAFF. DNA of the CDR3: TGCGCCAGCAGCTACAGGGGGAACACTGAAGCTTTCTTT.

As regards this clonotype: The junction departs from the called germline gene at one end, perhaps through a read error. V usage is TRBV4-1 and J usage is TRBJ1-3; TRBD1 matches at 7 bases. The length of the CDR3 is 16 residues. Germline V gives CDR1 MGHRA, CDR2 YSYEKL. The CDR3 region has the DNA TGCGACAGCAACCAAGGGGAGGGGGCAACTGGAAACACCATATATTTT. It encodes CDSNQGEGATGNTIYF.

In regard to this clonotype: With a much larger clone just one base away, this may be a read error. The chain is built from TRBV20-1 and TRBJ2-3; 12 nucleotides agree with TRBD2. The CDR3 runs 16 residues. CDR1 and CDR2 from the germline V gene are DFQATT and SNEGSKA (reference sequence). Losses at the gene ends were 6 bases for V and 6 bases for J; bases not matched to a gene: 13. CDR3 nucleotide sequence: TGCAGTGCCCAAGGGGCTAGCGGGGGGGCCGCGGATACGCAGTATTTT. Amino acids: CSAQGASGGAADTQYF.

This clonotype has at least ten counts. The chain's CDR3 is CSARRSAGGMGANVLTF. CDR3 sequence (DNA): TGCAGTGCTAGAAGGTCGGCAGGGGGCATGGGGGCCAACGTCCTGACTTTC. J is TRBJ2-6 and V is TRBV20-1; 8 bases align to TRBD1. The CDR3 is 17 residues long. V lost 2 bases and J lost 4; bases outside the gene matches: 10. Germline V lookup: CDR1 DFQATT, CDR2 SNEGSKA (reference sequence).

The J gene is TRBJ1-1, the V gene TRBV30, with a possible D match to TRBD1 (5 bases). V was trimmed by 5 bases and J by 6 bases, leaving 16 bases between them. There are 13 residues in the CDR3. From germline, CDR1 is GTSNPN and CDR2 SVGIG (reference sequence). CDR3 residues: CAWGEGVDAEAFF. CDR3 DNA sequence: TGTGCCTGGGGTGAAGGGGTTGACGCTGAAGCTTTCTTT.

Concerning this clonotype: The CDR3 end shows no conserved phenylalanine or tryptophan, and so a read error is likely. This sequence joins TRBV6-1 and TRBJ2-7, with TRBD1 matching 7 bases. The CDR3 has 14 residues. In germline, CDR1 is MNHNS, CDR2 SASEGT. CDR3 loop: CASSGDSLVIEQYL. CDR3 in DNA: TGTGCAAGCAGTGGGGACAGTCTTGTCATCGAGCAGTACTTG.

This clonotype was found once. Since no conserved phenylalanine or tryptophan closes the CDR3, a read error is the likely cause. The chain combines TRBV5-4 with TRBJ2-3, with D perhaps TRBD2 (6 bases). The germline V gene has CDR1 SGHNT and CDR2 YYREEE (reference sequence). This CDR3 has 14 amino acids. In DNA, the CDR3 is TGTGCCAGCAGCTTTAGCGGTACCACAGGTACGCAGTATCTT. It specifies CASSFSGTTGTQYL.

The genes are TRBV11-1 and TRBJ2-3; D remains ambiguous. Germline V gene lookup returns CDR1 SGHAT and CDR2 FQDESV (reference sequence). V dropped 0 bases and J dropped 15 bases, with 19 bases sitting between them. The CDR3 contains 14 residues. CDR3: CASSLAGSIDTHYF. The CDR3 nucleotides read TGTGCCAGCAGCTTAGCTGGGTCCATAGATACTCATTATTTT.

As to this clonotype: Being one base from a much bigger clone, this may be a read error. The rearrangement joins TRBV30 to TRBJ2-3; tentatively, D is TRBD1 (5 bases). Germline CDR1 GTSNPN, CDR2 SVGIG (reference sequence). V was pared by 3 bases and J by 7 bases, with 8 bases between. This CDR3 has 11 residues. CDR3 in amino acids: CAWRYRNTQYF. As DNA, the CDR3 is TGTGCCTGGAGATACAGGAATACGCAGTATTTT.

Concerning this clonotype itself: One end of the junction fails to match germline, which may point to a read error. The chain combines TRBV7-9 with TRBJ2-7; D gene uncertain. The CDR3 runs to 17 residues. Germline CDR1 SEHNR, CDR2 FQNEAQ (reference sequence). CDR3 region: CASSLLVLSDGTYDQYF. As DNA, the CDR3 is TGTGCCAGCAGCTTATTAGTTCTATCGGACGGTACCTACGACCAGTATTTC.